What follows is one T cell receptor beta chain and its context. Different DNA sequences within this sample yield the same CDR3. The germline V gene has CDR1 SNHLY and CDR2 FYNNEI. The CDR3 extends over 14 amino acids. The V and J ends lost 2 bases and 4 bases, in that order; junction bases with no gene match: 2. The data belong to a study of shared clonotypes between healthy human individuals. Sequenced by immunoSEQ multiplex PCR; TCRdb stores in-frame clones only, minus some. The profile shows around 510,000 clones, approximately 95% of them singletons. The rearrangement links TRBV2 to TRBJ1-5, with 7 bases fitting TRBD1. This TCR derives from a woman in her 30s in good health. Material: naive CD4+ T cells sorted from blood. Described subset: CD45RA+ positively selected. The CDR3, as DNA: TGTGCCAGCAGTGAATTGACAGGGAATCAGCCCCAGCATTTT. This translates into CASSELTGNQPQHF.